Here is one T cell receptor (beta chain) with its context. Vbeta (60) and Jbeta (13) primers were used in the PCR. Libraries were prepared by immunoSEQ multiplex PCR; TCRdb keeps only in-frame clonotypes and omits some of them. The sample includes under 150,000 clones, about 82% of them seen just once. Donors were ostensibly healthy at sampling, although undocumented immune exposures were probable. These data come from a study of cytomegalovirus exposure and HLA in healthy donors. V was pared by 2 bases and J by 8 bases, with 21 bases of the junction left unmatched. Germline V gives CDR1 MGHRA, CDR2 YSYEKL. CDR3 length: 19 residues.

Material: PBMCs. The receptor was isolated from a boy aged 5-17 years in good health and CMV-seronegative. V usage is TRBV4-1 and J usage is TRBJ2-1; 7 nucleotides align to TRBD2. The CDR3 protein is CASSQWEGSGPNPGDEQFF. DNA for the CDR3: TGCGCCAGCAGCCAATGGGAGGGTAGCGGCCCTAATCCCGGCGATGAGCAGTTCTTC.